This passage covers 32 T cell receptor beta chains from one sample sequenced in a study of spatial heterogeneity in lung cancer. MiXCR, run by TCRdb on the 5' RACE reads, gives a single entry per CDR3 protein. Of about 52,000 distinct CDR3 sequences in the sample, around 7.7% were seen once. Time point: blood at routine non-recurrence follow-up after resection. Without sorting, whole RNA was sequenced from tumor, nontumor lung or frozen PBMC. The sample here was PBMCs, taken at follow-up. All receptors derive from a female donor with early-stage non-small cell lung cancer.

Ten or more counts support this clonotype. This chain joins TRBV7-2 and TRBJ1-4; TRBD1 aligns across 9 bases. The CDR3 sequence is 13 residues long. V trimming: 5 bases; J trimming: 13 bases; junction bases outside the gene matches: 8. Germline CDR1 SGHTA, CDR2 FQGNSA. CDR3 protein: CASSRTGTGLLFF. For the CDR3, the DNA is TGTGCCAGCAGCCGCACCGGGACAGGGTTACTGTTTTTT.

This clonotype was seen only a few times. This sequence joins TRBV11-2 and TRBJ2-7; no definite D call. CDR3 length: 14 amino acids. V lost 3 bases and J 6 bases, leaving 15 bases between the germline ends. Germline V CDR1 and CDR2: SGHAT, FQNNGV. Here the CDR3 reads CASSFYSAYGEQYF. CDR3 DNA sequence: TGTGCCAGCAGCTTTTACAGTGCCTATGGCGAGCAGTACTTC.

There are a few counts of this clonotype. J is TRBJ1-5 and V is TRBV28, with D possibly being TRBD1 (6 bases). Per the germline V gene, CDR1 is MDHEN and CDR2 is SYDVKM. Trimming shortened V by 7 bases and J by 4 bases, and 14 bases separated the two germline ends. The CDR3 length is 14 residues. This CDR3 reads CASTKGQLNQPQHF. CDR3 nucleotides: TGTGCCAGCACAAAAGGACAGCTAAATCAGCCCCAGCATTTT.

In its sample, this clonotype was seen many times. The chain is built from TRBV5-1 and TRBJ2-6; 8 nucleotides line up with TRBD1. Trimming took 3 bases from V and 0 from J; bases not matched to a gene: 5. Germline values: CDR1 SGHRS, CDR2 YFSETQ. There are 17 residues in the CDR3. In nucleotides, the CDR3 is TGCGCCAGCAGCTCGACAGGGGCCCCCTCTGGGGCCAACGTCCTGACTTTC. As protein: CASSSTGAPSGANVLTF.

This clonotype was observed a handful of times. The V call is TRBV20-1, the J call TRBJ2-1; TRBD1 matches 10 bases. The V and J ends lost 4 bases and 4 bases, in that order; junction bases with no gene match: 4. The germline gives CDR1 DFQATT, CDR2 SNEGSKA (reference sequence). The CDR3 extends over 14 amino acids. CDR3 loop: CSATSGQGYNEQFF. CDR3 DNA: TGCAGTGCTACATCGGGACAGGGGTACAATGAGCAGTTCTTC.

The genes are TRBV5-1 and TRBJ2-5; D is uncertain. Trimming took 3 bases from V and 5 from J, leaving 8 bases between them. This CDR3 has 12 amino acids. The germline V gene encodes CDR1 SGHRS and CDR2 YFSETQ. The DNA for the CDR3 is TGCGCCAGCAGCTCGCATCTGGAGACCCAGTACTTC. Translation gives CASSSHLETQYF.

There are many counts of this clonotype. The chain joins TRBV7-9 to TRBJ1-1; D call uncertain. V lost 4 bases, J lost 0 bases, and 9 bases lay in between. Germline loops: CDR1 SEHNR, CDR2 FQNEAQ (reference sequence). CDR3 length equals 14 residues. The CDR3 nucleotides read TGTGCCAGCAGCTATGGGTTTGTGAACACTGAAGCTTTCTTT. Translation gives CASSYGFVNTEAFF.

The J gene is TRBJ1-1, the V gene TRBV6-5; perhaps TRBD1 as D (6 bases). V gave up 5 bases and J gave up 5 bases, with 18 bases separating them. Per germline, CDR1 MNHEY and CDR2 SVGAGI. This CDR3 has 15 amino acids. The CDR3: CASSPPDRPKTEAFF. For the CDR3, the DNA is TGTGCCAGCAGTCCACCAGACAGGCCAAAGACTGAAGCTTTCTTT.

The V call is TRBV7-9, the J call TRBJ1-1; D not resolved. CDR1 SEHNR and CDR2 FQNEAQ come from the germline V gene (reference sequence). V lost 5 bases and J lost 7, with 14 bases in between. The CDR3 spans 13 residues. The CDR3 region is CASSTDSGFEAFF. Written as DNA, the CDR3 is TGTGCCAGCAGCACAGACTCAGGTTTTGAAGCTTTCTTT.

This sequence joins TRBV9 and TRBJ2-5; possibly TRBD1 for D (6 bases). The V gene lost 0 bases and the J gene lost 3 bases, with 15 bases spanning the gap. Germline V gene data show CDR1 as SGDLS and CDR2 as YYNGEE. This CDR3 is built from 16 residues. The CDR3 reads CASSVAFGRGEETQYF. In DNA, the CDR3 is TGTGCCAGCAGCGTAGCTTTCGGCAGGGGCGAAGAGACCCAGTACTTC. The variable domain in full, completed from reference TRBV9 and TRBJ2-5, reads DSGVTQTPKHLITATGQRVTLRCSPRSGDLSVYWYQQSLDQGLQFLIQYYNGEERAKGNILERFSAQQFPDLHSELNLSSLELGDSALYFCASSVAFGRGEETQYFGPGTRLLVL.

This clonotype was observed a handful of times. V gene TRBV28 combines with J gene TRBJ2-7, with D possibly being TRBD2 (6 bases). V lost 0 bases to trimming and J lost 7 bases, with 13 bases between them. CDR3 length: 14 residues. Germline V gene sequence: CDR1 MDHEN, CDR2 SYDVKM. The CDR3 bases are TGTGCCAGCAGTTTATGGGAGGGGCCGGGGGAGCAGTACTTC. Amino acids: CASSLWEGPGEQYF.

Many counts were recorded for this clonotype. The chain uses TRBV7-2 and TRBJ1-6, with a weak D call TRBD1 (6 bases). Looked up from germline, CDR1 is SGHTA and CDR2 is FQGNSA. V was shortened by 5 bases and J by 9 bases, with 20 bases between the two germline ends. The CDR3 sequence is 16 residues long. The CDR3 coding sequence is TGTGCCAGCAGCCAGGAGACGGGGGCTCCCAGTTCACCCCTCCACTTT. Translation gives CASSQETGAPSSPLHF.

This clonotype was observed at least ten times. The chain links TRBV7-2 to TRBJ2-2; D is unclear. With 0 bases removed from V and 5 bases from J, the gap between germline ends came to 10 bases. CDR3 length: 15 residues. Germline V CDR1 and CDR2: SGHTA, FQGNSA. CDR3 in amino acids: CASSLAGFGTGELFF. As DNA, the CDR3 is TGTGCCAGCAGCTTAGCGGGGTTTGGGACCGGGGAGCTGTTTTTT. Complete variable domain (other parts from reference TRBV7-2 and TRBJ2-2): GAGVSQSPSNKVTEKGKDVELRCDPISGHTALYWYRQSLGQGLEFLIYFQGNSAPDKSGLPSDRFSAERTGGSVSTLTIQRTQQEDSAVYLCASSLAGFGTGELFFGEGSRLTVL.

This clonotype was recorded at least ten times. V and J are TRBV5-1 and TRBJ1-5, with D maybe TRBD1 (6 bases). The V end was cut by 4 bases, the J end by 5 bases, with 13 bases between. CDR1 and CDR2 (germline): SGHRS, YFSETQ. The CDR3 covers 14 residues. CDR3 in amino acids: CASSPDKGDQPQHF. The DNA for the CDR3 is TGCGCCAGCAGCCCCGACAAGGGGGATCAGCCCCAGCATTTT.

This clonotype came up many times. The V call is TRBV6-5, the J call TRBJ2-3, with 12 bases matching TRBD2. The CDR3 consists of 13 residues. V dropped 10 bases and J dropped 4; count of bases not matched to a gene: 3. Germline V gene data show CDR1 as MNHEY and CDR2 as SVGAGI. CDR3 protein: CATSGGASDTQYF. CDR3 nucleotides: TGTGCCACTAGCGGGGGGGCCTCAGATACGCAGTATTTT.

This clonotype was observed a handful of times. In nucleotides, the CDR3 is TGTGCCATCTCCTATAGCGGAAAAGACACAGATACGCAGTATTTT. It translates to CAISYSGKDTDTQYF. The J gene is TRBJ2-3, the V gene TRBV10-3; possible D gene TRBD2, 6 bases. This CDR3 has 15 residues. The V end was cut by 8 bases, the J end by 2 bases, with 17 bases between. Germline V gives CDR1 ENHRY, CDR2 SYGVKD.

This clonotype was counted at least ten times. This rearrangement joins TRBV19 to TRBJ2-3, with D tentatively TRBD2 (5 bases). Germline V gives CDR1 LNHDA, CDR2 SQIVND (reference sequence). This CDR3 has 16 amino acids. V dropped 3 bases and J dropped 0 bases, with 13 bases sitting between them. CDR3: CASSIGLLGSTDTQYF. Here the CDR3 DNA reads TGTGCCAGTAGTATCGGCTTACTAGGCAGCACAGATACGCAGTATTTT.

This clonotype has only a few counts. V gene TRBV29-1 combines with J gene TRBJ2-3, with 7 bases fitting TRBD2. V lost 1 base to trimming and J lost 5 bases; unmatched junction nucleotides: 6. The CDR3 is made up of 14 amino acids. Germline V gene sequence: CDR1 SQVTM, CDR2 ANQGSEA. The chain's CDR3 is CSVEGPGGRDTQYF. DNA of the CDR3: TGCAGCGTTGAAGGCCCGGGAGGTAGAGATACGCAGTATTTT.

The count of this clonotype is one. The chain couples TRBV5-1 to TRBJ1-4; D ambiguous. Germline lookup yields CDR1 SGHRS and CDR2 YFSETQ. There are 14 residues in the CDR3. V lost 0 bases, J lost 6 bases, and 9 bases lay in between. The CDR3 coding sequence is TGCGCCAGCAGCTTGGGAAACAGAGATGAAAAACTGTTTTTT. Its translation: CASSLGNRDEKLFF.

Many counts were recorded for this clonotype. The chain uses TRBV4-1 and TRBJ2-3, with D maybe TRBD2 (6 bases). The length of the CDR3 is 19 residues. Trimming removed 3 bases at V and 4 bases at J, with 26 bases between. Germline CDR1 and CDR2: MGHRA and YSYEKL. CDR3 bases: TGCGCCAGCAGCCACAAATTCGGGGGACTTTCGGGCGGGGCAGATACGCAGTATTTT. Translation gives CASSHKFGGLSGGADTQYF.

This clonotype was counted many times. J is TRBJ1-1 and V is TRBV12-3 or TRBV12-4; D not certain. Deletions cut 4 bases from V and 7 bases from J, with 10 bases between. This CDR3 region has 12 residues. This chain's CDR3 is CASSYYGSEAFF. In DNA, the CDR3 is TGTGCCAGCAGTTACTACGGGAGTGAAGCTTTCTTT.

CDR3 protein: CASSFGGQPGIQYF. The CDR3 coding sequence is TGTGCCAGCAGCTTTGGTGGGCAGCCAGGGATTCAGTACTTC. The gene calls are TRBV7-2 and TRBJ2-4, with D possibly being TRBD1 (5 bases). Germline-derived CDR1 and CDR2 are SGHTA and FQGNSA. V shed 3 bases and J shed 10 bases, with 16 bases lying between them. The CDR3 sequence is 14 residues long.

Regarding this clonotype: A much larger clone lies one base from this, so it may be a read error. This CDR3 fails to terminate in the conserved phenylalanine or tryptophan, so it likely reflects a read error. The CDR3 sequence: CASSLGTDYGYTS. The CDR3 DNA reads as TGTGCCAGCAGCTTAGGGACGGACTATGGCTACACCTCC. This chain links TRBV11-2 with TRBJ1-2; D gene ambiguous. CDR3 length: 13 residues. Germline V gives CDR1 SGHAT, CDR2 FQNNGV. Trimming took off 1 base at V and 3 bases at J, with 6 bases between the two ends.

The chain joins TRBV30 to TRBJ2-7, with D tentatively TRBD2 (5 bases). The germline V and J ends were trimmed by 1 base and 7 bases, with 8 bases remaining between them. There are 11 residues in the CDR3. Germline V gene sequence: CDR1 GTSNPN, CDR2 SVGIG (reference sequence). CDR3 protein: CAWSEGREQYF. DNA of the CDR3: TGTGCCTGGAGTGAAGGGAGAGAGCAGTACTTC.

This clonotype came up many times. The genes are TRBV20-1 and TRBJ2-1, with unresolved D. Trimming pared 3 bases from V and 2 bases from J, leaving 11 bases between. Germline V CDR1 and CDR2: DFQATT, SNEGSKA (reference sequence). This CDR3 spans 14 amino acids. The CDR3 sequence is CSARASRTYNEQFF. DNA of the CDR3: TGCAGTGCTAGGGCCAGCAGGACCTACAATGAGCAGTTCTTC.

There are many counts of this clonotype. The rearrangement joins TRBV5-1 to TRBJ1-4; D gene ambiguous. The germline gives CDR1 SGHRS, CDR2 YFSETQ. The length of the CDR3 is 15 residues. Trimming pared 3 bases from V and 5 bases from J, leaving 14 bases between. CDR3 amino acids: CASSSAPGQNEKLFF. In DNA form, the CDR3 reads TGCGCCAGCAGCTCGGCACCGGGCCAAAATGAAAAACTGTTTTTT.

This clonotype has a count of ten or more. The V call is TRBV5-6, the J call TRBJ2-4; D unclear. V lost 3 bases and J 7 bases, leaving 11 bases between the germline ends. This CDR3 has 13 amino acids. Per germline, CDR1 SGHDT and CDR2 YYEEEE. The chain's CDR3 is CASSSISKNIQYF. For the CDR3, the DNA is TGTGCCAGCAGCTCAATCAGCAAGAACATTCAGTACTTC.

This clonotype was found many times. The V and J genes are TRBV19 and TRBJ1-2; D is undetermined. Trimming cost V 5 bases and J 3 bases, with 7 bases left between them. CDR3 length: 12 residues. The germline V gene encodes CDR1 LNHDA and CDR2 SQIVND (reference sequence). CDR3 DNA sequence: TGTGCCAGTAGTGTGAGTGACTATGGCTACACCTTC. This encodes CASSVSDYGYTF.

This clonotype has just a few counts. V gene TRBV7-2 combines with J gene TRBJ2-5, with D perhaps matching TRBD2 (6 bases). CDR1 is SGHTA, CDR2 FQGNSA, per germline. This CDR3 is 15 amino acids long. V lost 5 bases, J lost 1 base, and 14 bases lay in between. This CDR3 reads CASSKTGTLQETQYF. In DNA, the CDR3 is TGTGCCAGCAGCAAAACCGGGACTCTCCAAGAGACCCAGTACTTC.

This clonotype was recorded at least ten times. The chain has TRBV9 and TRBJ1-4; D is possibly TRBD1 (6 bases). V lost 0 bases and J lost 8, with 32 bases in between. Germline CDR1 SGDLS, CDR2 YYNGEE. The CDR3 is 21 residues long. CDR3 in DNA: TGTGCCAGCAGCGTAGGGGGACATAGGATCTTTCGGTCTCCCCGCCAAGAAAAACTGTTTTTT. Translating it yields CASSVGGHRIFRSPRQEKLFF.

This clonotype was observed a few times. J is TRBJ2-2 and V is TRBV5-1; no clear D. CDR3 size: 14 residues. Germline CDR1 SGHRS, CDR2 YFSETQ. Trimming stripped 5 bases from V and 0 bases from J, with 8 bases between. The CDR3 DNA is TGCGCCAGCAGGCAGGAAGCGAACACCGGGGAGCTGTTTTTT. Amino acid sequence: CASRQEANTGELFF.

This clonotype turned up a few times. The CDR3 here is CASSLMGGGEPQHF. The CDR3 bases are TGCGCCAGCAGCTTGATGGGGGGCGGTGAGCCCCAGCATTTT. The chain has TRBV5-1 and TRBJ1-5; perhaps TRBD1 as D (6 bases). CDR1 SGHRS and CDR2 YFSETQ come from the germline V gene. V gave up 1 base and J gave up 8 bases, with 13 bases separating them. The CDR3 length is 14 residues.